This TCR beta chain derives from a study of human T cells and chemical hapten exposure. Turning to the study itself: Yields of TCR per sample differed, chiefly owing to small differences in pooled library volume.

Unique molecular identifiers were attached to individual cDNA molecules within the library. In the authors' workflow: With a range of roughly 23,224 to 690,600, the median per sample was around 97,000 TCRs. MiXCR was run by TCRdb on the RACE reads, yielding one entry per CDR3 protein. TCRdb assigned the V and J calls; the authors' analysis was not used. The sample holds 30,000 to 35,000 distinct CDR3 sequences; approximately 5% are singletons and the top ten take roughly 12%. The V gene lost 2 bases and the J gene lost 2 bases, with 19 bases spanning the gap. The CDR3 extends over 17 amino acids. Per germline, CDR1 SGHTA and CDR2 FQGNSA. A remark on this clonotype: What it binds is not known.

Study-wide results and limits: TCRs above 1 in 1000 frequency did not change with DPC sensitization.

As for time point: healthy volunteer bleed at 6 weeks. It was unfractionated whole blood from which total RNA was extracted. The chain is built from TRBV7-2 and TRBJ2-7, with D perhaps being TRBD1 or TRBD2 (5 bases each). Sequencing was carried out using whole blood. The clonotype originates from a human donor in good health. Some clones in this sample may be carry-over from other donors' samples. The CDR3 DNA sequence: TGTGCCAGCAGCTTACCCCTGACCGGGACGGTAACCTACGAGCAGTACTTC. As protein: CASSLPLTGTVTYEQYF.